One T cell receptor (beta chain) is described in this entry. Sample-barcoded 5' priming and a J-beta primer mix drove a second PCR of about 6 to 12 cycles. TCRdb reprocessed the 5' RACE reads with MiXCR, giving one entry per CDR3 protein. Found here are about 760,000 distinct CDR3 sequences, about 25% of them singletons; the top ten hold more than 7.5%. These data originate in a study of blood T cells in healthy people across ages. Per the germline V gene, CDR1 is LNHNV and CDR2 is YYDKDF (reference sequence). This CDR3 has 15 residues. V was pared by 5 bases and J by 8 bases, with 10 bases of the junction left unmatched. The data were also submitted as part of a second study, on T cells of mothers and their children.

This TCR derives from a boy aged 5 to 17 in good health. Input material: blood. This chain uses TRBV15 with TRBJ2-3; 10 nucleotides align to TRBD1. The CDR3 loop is CATSWPGQGHGTQYF. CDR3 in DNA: TGTGCCACCAGCTGGCCGGGACAGGGGCACGGTACGCAGTATTTT.